The rows below give T cell receptor beta chains drawn from one sample of a study of shared clonotypes between healthy human individuals. Clones were read by immunoSEQ multiplex PCR, and TCRdb kept only the in-frame ones, dropping some. The profile shows approximately 1.1 million clones, around 82% of them singletons. The sequenced material came from memory CD4+ T cells from PBMCs. These receptors were obtained from a man between 18 and 35 years old in good health. Some clones in this sample may be carry-over from other donors' samples. Each CDR3 is given with its conserved first and last residue. Fields, in order: J gene, clone size, V gene, D gene, CDR3 length, CDR3 protein, CDR3 DNA. The D gene is left open where the match is weak. The size entry is marked missing in some rows and otherwise reads once, few, many or a size class.

J: TRBJ2-7
size: .
V: TRBV7-3
D: TRBD1
length: 15
CDR3: CASSLKGQGAYEQYF
DNA: TGTGCCAGCAGCTTAAAGGGACAGGGAGCCTACGAGCAGTACTTC

J: TRBJ2-1
size: .
V: TRBV2
D: TRBD1
length: 15
CDR3: CASSAPGTGHNEQFF
DNA: TGTGCCAGCAGCGCCCCCGGGACAGGGCACAATGAGCAGTTCTTC

J: TRBJ1-2
size: .
V: TRBV4-2
D: .
length: 12
CDR3: CASSQGYYGYTF
DNA: TGTGCCAGCAGCCAAGGGTACTATGGCTACACCTTC

J: TRBJ2-4
size: .
V: TRBV5-4
D: .
length: 15
CDR3: CASSSGGVAKNIQYF
DNA: TGTGCCAGCAGCTCGGGTGGGGTAGCCAAAAACATTCAGTACTTC

J: TRBJ2-7
size: once
V: TRBV7-2
D: TRBD1
length: 15
CDR3: CASSSKPGGFVEQYF
DNA: TGTGCCAGCAGCTCTAAACCAGGGGGCTTCGTCGAGCAGTACTTC

J: TRBJ2-1
size: .
V: TRBV5-6
D: TRBD2
length: 16
CDR3: CASRLLGGSSYNEQFF
DNA: TGTGCCAGCAGACTACTCGGCGGGAGCTCCTACAATGAGCAGTTCTTC

J: TRBJ2-3
size: .
V: TRBV30
D: .
length: 12
CDR3: CAWRAGPRAQYF
DNA: TGTGCCTGGAGGGCAGGGCCTCGGGCGCAGTATTTT

J: TRBJ1-5
size: .
V: TRBV2
D: .
length: 15
CDR3: CASSEARPGNQPQHF
DNA: TGTGCCAGCAGTGAAGCTAGGCCAGGGAATCAGCCCCAGCATTTT

J: TRBJ2-1
size: .
V: TRBV4-3
D: .
length: 16
CDR3: CASSQVRRGSYNEQFF
DNA: TGCGCCAGCAGCCAAGTTCGTCGTGGATCCTACAATGAGCAGTTCTTC

J: TRBJ1-1
size: .
V: TRBV7-9
D: .
length: 19
CDR3: CASSLAQSRAGQMNTEAFF
DNA: TGTGCCAGCAGCTTAGCCCAATCCAGGGCGGGGCAAATGAACACTGAAGCTTTCTTT

J: TRBJ2-1
size: .
V: TRBV19
D: TRBD2
length: 16
CDR3: CASQQTSGALGGEQFF
DNA: TGTGCCAGCCAACAGACTAGCGGGGCCTTAGGGGGTGAGCAGTTCTTC

J: TRBJ2-4
size: .
V: TRBV5-4
D: TRBD1
length: 17
CDR3: CASSFTPGQGTKNIQYF
DNA: TGTGCCAGCAGCTTTACCCCGGGACAGGGGACCAAAAACATTCAGTACTTC

J: TRBJ2-2
size: .
V: TRBV5-1
D: .
length: 16
CDR3: CASSLSDRQRTGELFF
DNA: TGCGCCAGCAGCTTAAGCGACAGGCAGCGCACCGGGGAGCTGTTTTTT

J: TRBJ2-3
size: .
V: TRBV19
D: TRBD2
length: 17
CDR3: CASSIAYSGTIFDTQYF
DNA: TGTGCCAGTAGTATAGCGTATAGCGGGACTATCTTTGATACGCAGTATTTT

J: TRBJ2-2
size: .
V: TRBV28
D: .
length: 14
CDR3: CASAGQRDTGELFF
DNA: TGTGCCAGCGCTGGTCAGCGGGACACCGGGGAGCTGTTTTTT

J: TRBJ1-1
size: .
V: TRBV27
D: .
length: 11
CDR3: CASASRAKAFF
DNA: TGTGCCAGCGCCTCAAGGGCTAAAGCTTTCTTT

J: TRBJ2-7
size: .
V: TRBV18
D: .
length: 12
CDR3: CASSPNSYEQYF
DNA: TGTGCCAGCTCACCAAACAGCTACGAGCAGTACTTC

J: TRBJ2-5
size: once
V: TRBV10-3
D: TRBD1
length: 14
CDR3: CAISESYRGETQYF
DNA: TGTGCCATCAGTGAGTCTTACAGGGGAGAGACCCAGTACTTC

J: TRBJ1-1
size: .
V: TRBV6-6
D: .
length: 15
CDR3: CASSYSRAGGTEAFF
DNA: TGTGCCAGCAGTTACTCGAGAGCGGGGGGCACTGAAGCTTTCTTT

J: TRBJ2-2
size: .
V: TRBV5-1
D: .
length: 14
CDR3: CASSLEENTGELFF
DNA: TGCGCCAGCAGCTTGGAAGAGAACACCGGGGAGCTGTTTTTT

J: TRBJ1-2
size: .
V: TRBV7-2
D: TRBD1
length: 13
CDR3: CASSEGAAGGYTF
DNA: TGTGCCAGCAGCGAGGGGGCTGCGGGGGGCTACACCTTC

J: TRBJ2-7
size: .
V: TRBV6-1
D: TRBD1
length: 16
CDR3: CASSDQGQGRWSEQYF
DNA: TGTGCCAGCAGTGATCAAGGACAGGGGAGATGGTCCGAGCAGTACTTC

J: TRBJ1-1
size: .
V: TRBV13
D: .
length: 15
CDR3: CASSFDPGGNTEAFF
DNA: TGTGCCAGCAGCTTTGATCCTGGGGGAAACACTGAAGCTTTCTTT